These T cell receptor beta chains were read from a single sample in a study of cytomegalovirus exposure and HLA in healthy donors. The assay was immunoSEQ multiplex PCR, and TCRdb's table has in-frame clones only and misses some. With about 160,000 clones in the sample, the ten largest clones hold 1.5% to 2%. The source material was PBMCs. The source is a woman aged 45-60 years in good health and CMV-seronegative. Both conserved end residues are part of each CDR3. Each record gives: J gene, V gene, D gene, CDR3 DNA, CDR3 protein. A D gene is named only where the DNA matches it firmly.

>TRBJ2-5|TRBV5-1|TRBD1
TGCGCCAGCAGCTTGGTCCTTTTTCCAGGGGGCCAAGAGACCCAGTACTTC
CASSLVLFPGGQETQYF
>TRBJ1-5|TRBV30|TRBD1
TGTGCCTGGAGTGTACGGAGGGGGCTAGGAGATCAGCCCCAGCATTTT
CAWSVRRGLGDQPQHF
>TRBJ2-1|TRBV7-2|NA
TGTGCCAGCAGCTTAGCGGGGAGATACAATGAGCAGTTCTTC
CASSLAGRYNEQFF
>TRBJ2-1|TRBV27|TRBD2
TGTGCCAGCAGCCCACGGGGGGGAAACAATGAGCAGTTCTTC
CASSPRGGNNEQFF
>TRBJ2-2|TRBV11-2|NA
TGTGCCAGCAGCCTACAGGGTATCACCGGGGAGCTGTTTTTT
CASSLQGITGELFF
>TRBJ1-6|TRBV5-1|TRBD1
TGCGCCAGCAGCTTAAGTGCGGGACAGGGAAATTCACCCCTCCACTTT
CASSLSAGQGNSPLHF
>TRBJ1-2|TRBV7-2|TRBD1
TGTGCCAGCAGGTCCGGGACAGGTTCCGATGGCTACACCTTC
CASRSGTGSDGYTF
>TRBJ1-2|TRBV28|NA
TGTGCCAGCAGTTCAACCTACGTAGATAGTGATGGCTACACCTTC
CASSSTYVDSDGYTF
>TRBJ2-7|TRBV1|NA
TGCACCACGGGACTAGCGGGACACGAGCAGTACTTC
CTTGLAGHEQYF
>TRBJ2-2|TRBV11-2|TRBD2
TGTGCCAGCAGCCAGGCTAGCGGGGTTACCGGGGAGCTGTTTTTT
CASSQASGVTGELFF
>TRBJ1-1|TRBV5-6|NA
TGTGCCAGCAGCCCTTCGGGAAGGGGGGGGGTCAGGAACACTGAAGCTTTCTTT
CASSPSGRGGVRNTEAFF
>TRBJ1-5|TRBV30|TRBD1
TGTGCCTGGAGTCTCACAGGGGCGAGCAATCAGCCCCAGCATTTT
CAWSLTGASNQPQHF
>TRBJ1-6|TRBV7-2|TRBD1
TGTGCCAGCAGCCCCGGGACAGCGAACAATTCACCCCTCCACTTT
CASSPGTANNSPLHF
>TRBJ2-7|TRBV27|NA
TGTGCCAGCAGTTTGCGGGGTACCCACGAGCAGTACTTC
CASSLRGTHEQYF
>TRBJ1-2|TRBV6-1|NA
TGTGCCAGCAGTGGGGCCGTCTATGGCTACACCTTC
CASSGAVYGYTF
>TRBJ2-1|TRBV13|TRBD2
TGTGCCAGCAGCCCCAGCGGGGGAGCGTACAATGAGCAGTTCTTC
CASSPSGGAYNEQFF
>TRBJ2-7|TRBV28|TRBD2
TGTGCCAGCAGTCCCCTCGGAGCGGGGAGCTCCTACGAGCAGTACTTC
CASSPLGAGSSYEQYF
>TRBJ1-1|TRBV25-1|NA
TGTGCCAGCAGTGGACAGGTGAACACTGAAGCTTTCTTT
CASSGQVNTEAFF
>TRBJ2-5|TRBV18|TRBD2
TGTGCCAGCTCACCAATGGGGCTAGCGGGAGAACGAGAGACCCAGTACTTC
CASSPMGLAGERETQYF
>TRBJ1-1|TRBV10-3|TRBD1
TGTGCCATCACGACAGGGTTAAAGTACACTGAAGCTTTCTTT
CAITTGLKYTEAFF
>TRBJ1-1|TRBV10-3|NA
TGTGCCATCAGTGAAGGGGCGAGTCGGACTGAAGCTTTCTTT
CAISEGASRTEAFF
>TRBJ2-3|TRBV7-6|NA
TGTGCCAGCAGCCCCCACCACGGGTCAGATACGCAGTATTTT
CASSPHHGSDTQYF
>TRBJ2-3|TRBV6-4|TRBD1
TGTGCCAGCAGTGACGGGGGACAGGGAGTGGTGAACACAGATACGCAGTATTTT
CASSDGGQGVVNTDTQYF
>TRBJ2-1|TRBV5-1|NA
TGCGCCAGCAGCTTGTCCCAATACAATGAGCAGTTCTTC
CASSLSQYNEQFF
>TRBJ1-5|TRBV4-3|NA
TGCGCCAGCAGCCAAGACTGGCAAAGCAATCAGCCCCAGCATTTT
CASSQDWQSNQPQHF
>TRBJ2-1|TRBV7-3|TRBD2
TGTGCCAGCAGCCCGACTAGCGGGCCTTACAATGAGCAGTTCTTC
CASSPTSGPYNEQFF
>TRBJ1-1|TRBV11-2|NA
TGTGCCAGCAGCCCCCAAGGCAGGAACCCACCTGGTTTCTTT
CASSPQGRNPPGFF
>TRBJ1-5|TRBV19|NA
TGTGCCAGTAAGTTGGCCGTCGCCAATCAGCCCCAGCATTTT
CASKLAVANQPQHF
>TRBJ1-2|TRBV28|NA
TGTGCCAGCAGGCGAACAGGCATGTATGGCTACACCTTC
CASRRTGMYGYTF
>TRBJ2-1|TRBV4-3|TRBD2
TGCGCCAGCAGCCAAGACACCATAACTAGCGGCTCCTACAATGAGCAGTTCTTC
CASSQDTITSGSYNEQFF
>TRBJ2-6|TRBV5-1|TRBD2
TGCGCCAGCAGCCCCTTAGCGGGCGGCGGGGCCAACGTCCTGACTTTC
CASSPLAGGGANVLTF
>TRBJ2-7|TRBV6-1|TRBD1
TGTGCCAGCAGAGCTCCGGGACAGGGGGCCTACGAGCAGTACTTC
CASRAPGQGAYEQYF
>TRBJ2-4|TRBV19|TRBD1
TGTGCCAGTAGTCCACAGGGGGCCAAAAACATTCAGTACTTC
CASSPQGAKNIQYF
>TRBJ1-5|TRBV6-6|NA
TGTGCCAGCAGTACCCGGGACTCCGATCAGCCCCAGCATTTT
CASSTRDSDQPQHF
>TRBJ1-2|TRBV4-3|NA
TGCGCCAGCAGCCAAGATATCCGCGACTATGGCTACACCTTC
CASSQDIRDYGYTF
>TRBJ2-3|TRBV9|TRBD2
TGTGCCAGCAGCGCCAGGGGAGCGGGGGGCCCGGCAGATACGCAGTATTTT
CASSARGAGGPADTQYF
>TRBJ2-4|TRBV19|TRBD1
TGTGCCAGTAACCCCGGACAGGGCACCGCCAAAAACATTCAGTACTTC
CASNPGQGTAKNIQYF
>TRBJ2-7|TRBV19|TRBD1
TGTGCCAGTAAAACCGGGACAGGGAGCTCCTACGAGCAGTACTTC
CASKTGTGSSYEQYF
>TRBJ1-1|TRBV18|TRBD1
TGTGCCAGCTCACCAGGGACAGGGATGACTGAAGCTTTCTTT
CASSPGTGMTEAFF
>TRBJ1-1|TRBV7-8|TRBD1
TGTGCCAGCAGCTTACCCTCCTGGACAGGGGTTCGCGCTGAAGCTTTCTTT
CASSLPSWTGVRAEAFF
>TRBJ1-1|TRBV6-6|NA
TGTGCCAGCTTGACGGGGGGGAACACTGAAGCTTTCTTT
CASLTGGNTEAFF
>TRBJ2-7|TRBV4-1|TRBD2
TGCGCCAGCAGCTCTCGGGGGACTAGCTACGAGCAGTACTTC
CASSSRGTSYEQYF
>TRBJ2-3|TRBV10-3|TRBD2
TGTGCCATCAGTTGGACTAGCGGGAGCACAGATACGCAGTATTTT
CAISWTSGSTDTQYF
>TRBJ2-7|TRBV5-4|NA
TGTGCCAGCAGCTTGGATATATTTGGCCCGCAGTACTTC
CASSLDIFGPQYF
>TRBJ1-4|TRBV15|NA
TGTGCCACCAGCCAGAACCCAACTAATGAAAAACTGTTTTTT
CATSQNPTNEKLFF
>TRBJ1-2|TRBV7-9|NA
TGTGCCAGCAGCTTAAGAGACGGAAGCGGTCCTTATGGCTACACCTTC
CASSLRDGSGPYGYTF
>TRBJ1-6|TRBV5-1|NA
TGCGCCAGCAGCAGTACTACAGGGTCGTCACCCCTCCACTTT
CASSSTTGSSPLHF